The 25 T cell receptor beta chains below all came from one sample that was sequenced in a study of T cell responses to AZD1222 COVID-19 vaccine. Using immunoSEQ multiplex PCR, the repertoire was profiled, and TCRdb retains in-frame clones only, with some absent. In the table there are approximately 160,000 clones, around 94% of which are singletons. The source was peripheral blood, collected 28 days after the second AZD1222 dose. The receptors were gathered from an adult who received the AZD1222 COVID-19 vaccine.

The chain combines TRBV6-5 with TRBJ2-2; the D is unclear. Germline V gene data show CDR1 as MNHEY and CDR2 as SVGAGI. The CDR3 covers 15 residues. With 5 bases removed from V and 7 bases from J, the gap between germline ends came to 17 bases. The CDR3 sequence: CASSTDWLVGGELFF. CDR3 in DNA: TGTGCCAGCAGTACCGACTGGCTAGTCGGCGGGGAGCTGTTTTTT.

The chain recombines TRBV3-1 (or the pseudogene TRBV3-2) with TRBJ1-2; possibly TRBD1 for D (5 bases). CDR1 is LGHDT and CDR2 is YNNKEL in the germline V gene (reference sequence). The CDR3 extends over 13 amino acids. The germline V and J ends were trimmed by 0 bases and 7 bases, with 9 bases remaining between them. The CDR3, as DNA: TGTGCCAGCAGCCAAGATCTCGGGGGTGGCTACACCTTC. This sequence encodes CASSQDLGGGYTF.

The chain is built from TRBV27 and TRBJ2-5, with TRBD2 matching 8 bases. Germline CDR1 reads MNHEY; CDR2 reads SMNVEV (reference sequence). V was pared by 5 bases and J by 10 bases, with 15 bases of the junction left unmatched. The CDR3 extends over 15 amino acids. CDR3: CASSRIAGPKSVQYF. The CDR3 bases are TGTGCCAGCAGTCGAATAGCGGGACCCAAGAGCGTCCAGTACTTC.

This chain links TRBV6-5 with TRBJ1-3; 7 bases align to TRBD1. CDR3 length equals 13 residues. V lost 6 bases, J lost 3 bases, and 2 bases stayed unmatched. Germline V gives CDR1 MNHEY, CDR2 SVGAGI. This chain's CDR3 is CASRGTDGNTIYF. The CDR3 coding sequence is TGTGCCAGCAGGGGGACAGATGGAAACACCATATATTTT.

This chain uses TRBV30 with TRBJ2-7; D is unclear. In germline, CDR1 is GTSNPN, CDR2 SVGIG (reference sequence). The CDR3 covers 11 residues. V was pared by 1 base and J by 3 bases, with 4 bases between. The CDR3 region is CAWSEYYEQYF. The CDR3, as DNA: TGTGCCTGGAGTGAATACTACGAGCAGTACTTC.

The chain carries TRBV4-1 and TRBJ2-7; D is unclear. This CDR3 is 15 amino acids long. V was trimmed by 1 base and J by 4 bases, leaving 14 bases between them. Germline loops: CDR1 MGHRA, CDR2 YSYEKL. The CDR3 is CASSQVGRAKYEQYF. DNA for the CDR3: TGCGCCAGCAGCCAAGTCGGCAGAGCTAAGTACGAGCAGTACTTC.

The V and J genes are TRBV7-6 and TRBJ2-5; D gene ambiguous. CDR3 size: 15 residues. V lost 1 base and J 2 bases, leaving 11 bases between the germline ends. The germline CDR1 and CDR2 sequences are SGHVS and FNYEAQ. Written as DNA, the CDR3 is TGTGCCAGCAGCTTAGAGACTGCCCCGCAAGAGACCCAGTACTTC. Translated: CASSLETAPQETQYF.

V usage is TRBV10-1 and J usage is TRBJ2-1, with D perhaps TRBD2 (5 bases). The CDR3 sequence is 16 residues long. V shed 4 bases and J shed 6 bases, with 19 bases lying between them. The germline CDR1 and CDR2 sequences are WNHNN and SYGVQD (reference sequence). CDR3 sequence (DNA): TGCGCCAGCAGTGTAGAATTGAGCGGTCTCTTCAATGAGCAGTTCTTC. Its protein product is CASSVELSGLFNEQFF.

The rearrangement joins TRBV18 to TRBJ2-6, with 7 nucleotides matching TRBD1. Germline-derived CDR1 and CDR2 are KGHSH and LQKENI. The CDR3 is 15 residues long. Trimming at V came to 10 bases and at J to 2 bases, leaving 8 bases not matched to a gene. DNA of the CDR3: TGTGCCACCCCCAACAGGGGAGCTGGGGCCAACGTCCTGACTTTC. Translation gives CATPNRGAGANVLTF.

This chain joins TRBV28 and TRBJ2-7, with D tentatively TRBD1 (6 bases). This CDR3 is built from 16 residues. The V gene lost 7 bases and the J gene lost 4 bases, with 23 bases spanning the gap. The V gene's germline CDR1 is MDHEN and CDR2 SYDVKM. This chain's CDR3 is CASTETGERVLYEQYF. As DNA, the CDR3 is TGTGCCAGCACCGAGACAGGCGAGCGTGTGTTGTACGAGCAGTACTTC.

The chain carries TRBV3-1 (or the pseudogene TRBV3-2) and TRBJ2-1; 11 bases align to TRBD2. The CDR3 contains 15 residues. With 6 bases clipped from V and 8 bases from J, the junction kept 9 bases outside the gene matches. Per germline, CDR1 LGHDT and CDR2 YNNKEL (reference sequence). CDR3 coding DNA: TGTGCCAGCAGTCAAACTAGCGGGAGTTTTGATGAGCAGTTCTTC. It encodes CASSQTSGSFDEQFF.

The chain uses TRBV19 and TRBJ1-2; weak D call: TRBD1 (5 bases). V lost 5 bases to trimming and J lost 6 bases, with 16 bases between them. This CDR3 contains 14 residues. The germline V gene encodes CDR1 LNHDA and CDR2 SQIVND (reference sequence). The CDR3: CASSFPQGPDGYTF. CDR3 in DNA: TGTGCCAGTAGTTTCCCCCAGGGCCCCGATGGCTACACCTTC.

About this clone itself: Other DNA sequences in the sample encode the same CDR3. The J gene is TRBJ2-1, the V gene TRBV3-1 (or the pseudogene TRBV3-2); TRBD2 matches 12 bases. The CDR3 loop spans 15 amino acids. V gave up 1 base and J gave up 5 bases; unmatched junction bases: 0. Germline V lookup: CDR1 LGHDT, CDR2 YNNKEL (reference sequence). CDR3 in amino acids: CASSQGTSGNNEQFF. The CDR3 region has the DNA TGTGCCAGCAGCCAAGGGACTAGCGGGAACAATGAGCAGTTCTTC.

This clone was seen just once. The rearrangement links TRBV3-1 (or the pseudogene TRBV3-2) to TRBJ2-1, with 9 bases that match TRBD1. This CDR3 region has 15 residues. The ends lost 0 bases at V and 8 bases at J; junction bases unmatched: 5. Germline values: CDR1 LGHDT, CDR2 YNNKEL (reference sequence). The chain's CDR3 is CASSQDTGGIDEQFF. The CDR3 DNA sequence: TGTGCCAGCAGCCAAGACACAGGGGGCATCGATGAGCAGTTCTTC.

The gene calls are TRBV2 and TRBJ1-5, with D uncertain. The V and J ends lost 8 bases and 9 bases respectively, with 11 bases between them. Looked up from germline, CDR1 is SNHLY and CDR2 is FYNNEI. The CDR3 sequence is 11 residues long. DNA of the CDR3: TGTGCCAGCGGGGTCGGCGGGCCCCAGCATTTT. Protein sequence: CASGVGGPQHF.

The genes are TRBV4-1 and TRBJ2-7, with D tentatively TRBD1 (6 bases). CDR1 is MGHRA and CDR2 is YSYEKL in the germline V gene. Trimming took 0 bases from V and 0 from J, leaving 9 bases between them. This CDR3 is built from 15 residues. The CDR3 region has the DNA TGCGCCAGCAGCCAAGATCAGGGGCCCTCCTACGAGCAGTACTTC. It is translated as CASSQDQGPSYEQYF.

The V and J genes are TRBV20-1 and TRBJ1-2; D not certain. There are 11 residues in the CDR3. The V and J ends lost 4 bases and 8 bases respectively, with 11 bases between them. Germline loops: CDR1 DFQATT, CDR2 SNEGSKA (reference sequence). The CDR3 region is CSATQLEGYTF. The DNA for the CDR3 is TGCAGTGCTACCCAACTGGAGGGCTACACCTTC.

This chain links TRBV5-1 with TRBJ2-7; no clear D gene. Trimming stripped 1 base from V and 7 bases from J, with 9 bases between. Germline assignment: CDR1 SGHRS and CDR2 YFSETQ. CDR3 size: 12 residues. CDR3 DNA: TGCGCCAGCAGCTTGAATCCCTCGGAGCAGTACTTC. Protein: CASSLNPSEQYF.

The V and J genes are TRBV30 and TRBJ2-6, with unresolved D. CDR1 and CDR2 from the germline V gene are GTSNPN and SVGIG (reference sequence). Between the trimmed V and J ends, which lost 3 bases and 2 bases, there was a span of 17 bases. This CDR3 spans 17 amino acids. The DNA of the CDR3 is TGTGCCTGGAGCCGGGCCCTACTGAAGCCTGGGGCCAACGTCCTGACTTTC. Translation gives CAWSRALLKPGANVLTF.

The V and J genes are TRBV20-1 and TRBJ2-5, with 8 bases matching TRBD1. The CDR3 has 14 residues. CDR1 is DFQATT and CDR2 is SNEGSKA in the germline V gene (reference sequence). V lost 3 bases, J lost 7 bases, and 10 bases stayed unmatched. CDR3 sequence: CSASIQGDGGTQYF. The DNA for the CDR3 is TGCAGTGCTAGTATACAGGGGGACGGTGGGACCCAGTACTTC.

The CDR3 region has the DNA TGTGCCAGCAGCTTCTTAGAAAAACTGTTTTTT. Its translation: CASSFLEKLFF. V and J are TRBV28 and TRBJ1-4, with no clear D. CDR3 length equals 11 residues. V was clipped by 6 bases and J by 8 bases, with 7 bases between them. CDR1 is MDHEN, CDR2 SYDVKM, per germline. Using reference TRBV28 and TRBJ1-4 for the parts outside the CDR3, the full variable domain is DVKVTQSSRYLVKRTGEKVFLECVQDMDHENMFWYRQDPGLGLRLIYFSYDVKMKEKGDIPEGYSVSREKKERFSLILESASTNQTSMYLCASSFLEKLFFGSGTQLSVL.

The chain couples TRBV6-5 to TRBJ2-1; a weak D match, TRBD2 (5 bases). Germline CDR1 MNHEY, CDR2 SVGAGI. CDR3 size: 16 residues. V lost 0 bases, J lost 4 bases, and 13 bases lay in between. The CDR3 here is CASSYSGEGHYNEQFF. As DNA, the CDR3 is TGTGCCAGCAGTTACTCGGGTGAGGGCCATTACAATGAGCAGTTCTTC.

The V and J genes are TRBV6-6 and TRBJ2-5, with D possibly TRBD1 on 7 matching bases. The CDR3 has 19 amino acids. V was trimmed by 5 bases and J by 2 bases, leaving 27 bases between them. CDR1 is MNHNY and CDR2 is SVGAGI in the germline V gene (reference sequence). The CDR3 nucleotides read TGTGCCAGCAGTCCCCGCAGCTGGGGGGCGGGCAGGGGGCAAGAGACCCAGTACTTC. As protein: CASSPRSWGAGRGQETQYF.

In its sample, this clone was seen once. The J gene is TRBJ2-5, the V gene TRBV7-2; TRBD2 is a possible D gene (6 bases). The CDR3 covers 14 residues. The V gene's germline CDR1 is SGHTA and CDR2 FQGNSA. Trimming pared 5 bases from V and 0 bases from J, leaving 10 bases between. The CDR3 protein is CASSPGTYQETQYF. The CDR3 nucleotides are TGTGCCAGCAGCCCCGGGACTTACCAAGAGACCCAGTACTTC.

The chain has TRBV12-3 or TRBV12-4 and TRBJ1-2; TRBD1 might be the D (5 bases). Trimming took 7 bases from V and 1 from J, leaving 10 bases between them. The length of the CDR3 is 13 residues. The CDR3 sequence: CASKPQGNYGYTF. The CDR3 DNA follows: TGTGCCAGCAAACCCCAGGGTAACTATGGCTACACCTTC.